These 28 T cell receptor beta chains were sequenced from one sample in a study of T cells in Graves' hyperthyroidism and ophthalmopathy. TCR beta CDR3 sequences were amplified from RNA transcripts. When the TCR CDR3 underwent first-round RT-PCR, the HTBI primer set was used. One entry per CDR3 protein, called by TCRdb with MiXCR from the multiplex PCR reads. The sample includes some 360,000 distinct CDR3 sequences, 15% to 20% seen only once; the top ten take around 15%. Sequencing used blood. These receptors all come from a woman aged 40 to 49 with Graves' ophthalmopathy.

CDR3 nucleotide sequence: TGTGCCAGCAGTTCTCAGCGGGAACGGGTGGGAGAGACCCAGTACTTC. Amino acid sequence: CASSSQRERVGETQYF. The chain uses TRBV6-5 and TRBJ2-5; 7 nucleotides line up with TRBD2. Germline CDR1 is MNHEY and CDR2 is SVGAGI. V lost 4 bases and J lost 4; bases outside the gene matches: 12. The CDR3 contains 16 residues.

Comment on this clonotype: A read error may be the cause here, since a much bigger clone is one base away. V is TRBV7-2 and J is TRBJ1-5; no reliable D call. V lost 2 bases, J lost 2 bases, and 10 bases lay in between. Germline CDR1 reads SGHTA; CDR2 reads FQGNSA. The CDR3 extends over 15 amino acids. The CDR3 here is CASSLMSDRNQPQHF. Written as DNA, the CDR3 is TGTGCCAGCAGCTTAATGTCAGATCGCAATCAGCCCCAGCATTTT.

The sample holds a few counts of this clonotype. The chain links TRBV28 to TRBJ2-5; D is perhaps TRBD1 or TRBD2 (5 bases each). V lost 3 bases and J lost 4, with 12 bases in between. The CDR3 loop spans 14 amino acids. Germline V CDR1 and CDR2: MDHEN, SYDVKM. The CDR3 nucleotides are TGTGCCAGCAGTTTGACGGGGCAGGCAGAGACCCAGTACTTC. Translation: CASSLTGQAETQYF.

This clonotype was counted many times. This chain links TRBV11-1 with TRBJ1-1, with D maybe TRBD1 (5 bases). This CDR3 has 16 amino acids. Germline CDR1 SGHAT, CDR2 FQDESV (reference sequence). V was trimmed by 4 bases and J by 3 bases, leaving 18 bases between them. The CDR3 loop reads CASSSKAGSLDTEAFF. CDR3 in DNA: TGTGCCAGCAGCTCAAAGGCAGGGAGTCTGGACACTGAAGCTTTCTTT.

The rearrangement joins TRBV20-1 to TRBJ1-2, with TRBD1 matching over 7 bases. The CDR3 is 13 amino acids. J was trimmed by 2 bases and V by 6 bases; bases with no gene match: 6. The germline CDR1 and CDR2 sequences are DFQATT and SNEGSKA (reference sequence). This CDR3 is CSAGTVPNYGYTF. As DNA, the CDR3 is TGCAGTGCCGGGACAGTCCCCAACTATGGCTACACCTTC.

The rearrangement links TRBV7-8 to TRBJ2-7; 13 bases align to TRBD2. V lost 5 bases, J lost 9 bases, and 19 bases stayed unmatched. The CDR3 contains 18 residues. Germline V gene data show CDR1 as SGHVS and CDR2 as FQNEAQ. DNA of the CDR3: TGTGCCAGCAGCCCTAGCGCCACAACTAGCGGGAGGGCCTATGGGCAGTACTTC. Its translation: CASSPSATTSGRAYGQYF. The full variable domain, its missing parts supplied by reference TRBV7-8 and TRBJ2-7, is GAGVSQSPRYKVAKRGQDVALRCDPISGHVSLFWYQQALGQGPEFLTYFQNEAQLDKSGLPSDRFFAERPEGSVSTLKIQRTQQEDSAVYLCASSPSATTSGRAYGQYFGPGTRLTVT.

This clonotype came up a few times. A much more abundant neighbour one base away suggests this may be a read error. This chain joins TRBV29-1 and TRBJ2-2; D is unresolved. V was pared by 3 bases and J by 4 bases, with 9 bases between. Germline V gene lookup returns CDR1 SQVTM and CDR2 ANQGSEA. This CDR3 spans 13 amino acids. The CDR3 here is CSVDRGITGELFF. CDR3 sequence (DNA): TGCAGCGTTGACCGCGGTATCACCGGGGAGCTGTTTTTT.

At least ten counts were recorded for this clonotype. The V call is TRBV11-2, the J call TRBJ1-6; weak D call: TRBD1 (6 bases). V was trimmed by 0 bases and J by 2 bases, leaving 8 bases between them. The CDR3 runs to 16 residues. Germline lookup yields CDR1 SGHAT and CDR2 FQNNGV. The CDR3 reads CASSLEWDTYNSPLHF. CDR3 in DNA: TGTGCCAGCAGCTTAGAGTGGGACACCTATAATTCACCCCTCCACTTT.

This clonotype has ten or more counts. The rearrangement links TRBV28 to TRBJ1-1, with D unclear. Per the germline V gene, CDR1 is MDHEN and CDR2 is SYDVKM. Trimming pared 7 bases from V and 0 bases from J, leaving 12 bases between. The CDR3 spans 14 residues. The CDR3 DNA reads as TGTGCCAGCAAAGACGCCATTATGAACACTGAAGCTTTCTTT. Encoded protein: CASKDAIMNTEAFF.

In its sample, this clonotype was seen many times. V gene TRBV6-1 combines with J gene TRBJ2-2, with D possibly matching TRBD1 (5 bases). The CDR3 totals 15 residues. The V gene lost 2 bases and the J gene lost 4 bases, with 11 bases spanning the gap. Germline V gene lookup returns CDR1 MNHNS and CDR2 SASEGT. CDR3 loop: CASSEYSGSTGELFF. The CDR3 nucleotides read TGTGCCAGCAGTGAATATTCAGGGTCCACCGGGGAGCTGTTTTTT.

As for this clonotype: A read error may be the cause here, since a much bigger clone is one base away. V is TRBV12-3 or TRBV12-4 and J is TRBJ1-5; maybe TRBD1 (5 bases). Deletions cut 7 bases from V and 3 bases from J, with 19 bases between. There are 16 residues in the CDR3. The CDR3, as DNA: TGTGCCAGCAAGTTTGCAGGGCCCCGCGACAATCAGCCCCAGCATTTT. Translating it yields CASKFAGPRDNQPQHF.

Many counts were recorded for this clonotype. The chain combines TRBV7-8 with TRBJ2-7, with D perhaps assigned TRBD1 or TRBD2 (5 bases each). The CDR3 runs 16 residues. Germline CDR1 SGHVS, CDR2 FQNEAQ. Trimming shortened V by 1 base and J by 9 bases, and 22 bases separated the two germline ends. DNA for the CDR3: TGTGCCAGCAGCTTAGTTGGGCCCGGGACCCCGGGCGTGCAGTACTTC. Its protein is CASSLVGPGTPGVQYF.

In this sample, this clonotype turned up many times. The chain couples TRBV28 to TRBJ1-2, with TRBD1 as a possible D gene (5 bases). V was pared by 5 bases and J by 8 bases, with 21 bases between. This CDR3 has 15 amino acids. CDR1 MDHEN and CDR2 SYDVKM come from the germline V gene. The CDR3 DNA reads as TGTGCCAGCAGTGTCCCGGGACTCGGGCTAGGAGGCTACACCTTC. Translated: CASSVPGLGLGGYTF.

This sequence joins TRBV28 and TRBJ2-7; 8 bases match TRBD1. The CDR3 sequence is 15 residues long. In germline, CDR1 is MDHEN, CDR2 SYDVKM. V was clipped by 5 bases and J by 5 bases; unmatched bases: 11. The CDR3 bases are TGTGCCAGCAGTCCAGGGGGCGGTTCTCTCCACGAGCAGTACTTC. Translated: CASSPGGGSLHEQYF.

This clonotype was seen more than once but under ten times. A much larger clone lies one base from this, so it may be a read error. This chain uses TRBV18 with TRBJ2-7, with 12 bases fitting TRBD1. The CDR3 is 15 amino acids. Germline V gene data show CDR1 as KGHSH and CDR2 as LQKENI. CDR3 region: CASPPKGTGGNEQYF. The CDR3 DNA is TGTGCCAGCCCACCAAAAGGGACAGGGGGCAACGAGCAGTACTTC.

As for this clonotype: Just one base apart from a much larger clone, this may be a read error. V usage is TRBV5-1 and J usage is TRBJ1-2; no definite D call. V lost 0 bases and J lost 4, with 10 bases in between. In germline, CDR1 is SGHRS, CDR2 YFSETQ. The CDR3 consists of 14 residues. The CDR3 DNA follows: TGCGCCAGCAGCTTGGAAATGGGGAGCTATGGCTACACCTTC. Encoded protein: CASSLEMGSYGYTF.

This clonotype was picked up many times. CDR3 sequence reads: CASTMRGRDQEQYF. The CDR3 DNA reads as TGTGCCAGCACTATGAGGGGTAGGGATCAGGAGCAGTACTTC. V usage is TRBV6-4 and J usage is TRBJ2-7; D is possibly TRBD1 or TRBD2 (5 bases each). This CDR3 comprises 14 residues. In germline, CDR1 is MRHNA, CDR2 SNTAGT. V gave up 7 bases and J gave up 7 bases, with 20 bases separating them.

This clonotype was recorded at least ten times. CDR3 residues: CACQGGGELFF. CDR3 DNA: TGTGCCTGCCAGGGAGGCGGGGAGCTGTTTTTT. The chain is built from TRBV30 and TRBJ2-2, with D tentatively TRBD2 (6 bases). The CDR3 length is 11 residues. The V end was cut by 6 bases, the J end by 7 bases, with 9 bases between. Germline V gene sequence: CDR1 GTSNPN, CDR2 SVGIG (reference sequence).

This clonotype was recorded at least ten times. The chain uses TRBV7-9 and TRBJ2-7; D uncertain. CDR1 and CDR2 from the germline V gene are SEHNR and FQNEAQ (reference sequence). CDR3 length equals 14 residues. Trimming stripped 4 bases from V and 3 bases from J, with 13 bases between. The CDR3 reads CASSSDVTIYEQYF. CDR3 DNA: TGTGCCAGCAGCTCCGACGTAACTATCTACGAGCAGTACTTC.

With respect to this clonotype: Relative to the germline gene, one junction end is altered; a read error may explain this. The rearrangement links TRBV12-3 or TRBV12-4 to TRBJ2-7, with 12 bases lining up with TRBD2. CDR3 size: 15 residues. This CDR3 is CVSRLTSGGSYEQYF. Here the CDR3 DNA reads TGTGTCAGCAGACTGACTAGCGGGGGCTCCTACGAGCAGTACTTC.

This clonotype appeared many times. The chain joins TRBV9 to TRBJ1-1; D possibly corresponds to TRBD1 (6 bases). The V and J ends lost 3 bases and 0 bases respectively, with 12 bases between them. Germline CDR1 and CDR2: SGDLS and YYNGEE. This CDR3 is built from 15 residues. CDR3 region: CASSGGASMNTEAFF. CDR3 DNA sequence: TGTGCCAGCAGCGGGGGGGCTTCGATGAACACTGAAGCTTTCTTT.

This clonotype came up many times. The chain is built from TRBV20-1 and TRBJ2-5, with D maybe TRBD2 (5 bases). Trimming cost V 0 bases and J 4 bases, with 12 bases left between them. Germline CDR1 is DFQATT and CDR2 is SNEGSKA (reference sequence). CDR3 length equals 14 residues. The CDR3 loop reads CSARDEGVGETQYF. The CDR3 DNA is TGCAGTGCTAGAGATGAGGGAGTGGGAGAGACCCAGTACTTC.

Written as DNA, the CDR3 is TGTGCCAGCAGTTATGCCGGGACAGGACACTATGGCTACACCTTC. Amino acids: CASSYAGTGHYGYTF. The rearrangement uses TRBV6-9 and TRBJ1-2; TRBD1 matches at 8 bases. The CDR3 is 15 residues long. Germline lookup yields CDR1 MNHGY and CDR2 SVAAGI. V trimming: 2 bases; J trimming: 3 bases; junction bases outside the gene matches: 5.

The sample holds many counts of this clonotype. This rearrangement joins TRBV12-3 or TRBV12-4 to TRBJ1-1; possibly TRBD1 for D (6 bases). The V and J ends lost 7 bases and 6 bases respectively, with 15 bases between them. CDR3 length: 13 residues. The CDR3 bases are TGTGCCAGCAAGGACTCCGGGGGCTCTGAAGCTTTCTTT. Protein sequence: CASKDSGGSEAFF.

This clonotype was detected only a few times. The V gene is TRBV4-3, the J gene TRBJ2-7; D is unresolved. The germline gives CDR1 LGHNA, CDR2 YSLEER. The CDR3 spans 14 residues. The V and J ends lost 4 bases and 0 bases respectively, with 10 bases between them. In nucleotides, the CDR3 is TGCGCCAGCAGCCTAAGACTCAACTCCTACGAGCAGTACTTC. It codes for CASSLRLNSYEQYF.

This clonotype has only a few counts. The junction differs from germline at one of its ends, possibly a read error. The rearrangement joins TRBV3-1 to TRBJ1-2; a possible D gene is TRBD1 (5 bases). The CDR3 has 11 residues. Germline assignment: CDR1 LGHDT and CDR2 YNNKEL (reference sequence). This chain's CDR3 is CASSQELDIVF. CDR3 DNA: TGTGCCAGCAGCCAAGAACTGGACATCGTCTTC.

This clonotype was seen many times. V is TRBV6-2 or TRBV6-3 and J is TRBJ1-1; 8 bases align to TRBD1. This CDR3 has 11 residues. Germline CDR1 reads MNHEY; CDR2 reads SVGEGT. J was trimmed by 10 bases and V by 5 bases; bases with no gene match: 3. As DNA, the CDR3 is TGTGCCAGCAGTGGCGACAGGGGAGCTTTCTTT. It encodes CASSGDRGAFF.

In its sample, this clonotype was seen many times. Written as DNA, the CDR3 is TGTGCCAGCAGCCGGGATAGGAAGAACACTGAAGCTTTCTTT. This gives the protein CASSRDRKNTEAFF. This chain joins TRBV7-9 and TRBJ1-1; no reliable D call. From germline, CDR1 is SEHNR and CDR2 FQNEAQ (reference sequence). The CDR3 runs to 14 residues. The V and J ends lost 5 bases and 1 base respectively, with 11 bases between them.